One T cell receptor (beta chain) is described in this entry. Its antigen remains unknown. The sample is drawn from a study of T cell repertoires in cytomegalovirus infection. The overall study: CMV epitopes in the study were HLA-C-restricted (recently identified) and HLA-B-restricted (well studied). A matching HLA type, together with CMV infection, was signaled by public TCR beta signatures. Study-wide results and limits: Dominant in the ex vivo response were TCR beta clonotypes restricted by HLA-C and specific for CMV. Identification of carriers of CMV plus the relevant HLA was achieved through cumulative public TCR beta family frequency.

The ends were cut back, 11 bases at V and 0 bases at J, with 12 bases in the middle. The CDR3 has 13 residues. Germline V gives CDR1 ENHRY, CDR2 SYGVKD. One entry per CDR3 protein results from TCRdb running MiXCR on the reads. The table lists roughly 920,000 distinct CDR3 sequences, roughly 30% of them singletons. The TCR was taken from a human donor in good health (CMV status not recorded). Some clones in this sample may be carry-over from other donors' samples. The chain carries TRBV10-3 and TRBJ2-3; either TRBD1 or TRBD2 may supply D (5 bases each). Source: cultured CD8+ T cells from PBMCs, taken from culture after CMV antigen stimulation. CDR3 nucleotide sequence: TGTGCCGCCTTTGAGGGGAGCACAGATACGCAGTATTTT. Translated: CAAFEGSTDTQYF.